This TCR beta chain was recovered during a study of CD8 T cells in Susac syndrome. The authors reverse transcribed roughly 0.5 to 1 ug RNA with random hexamers. Amplification of TCR beta CDR3 used immunoSEQ multiplex PCR across 54 Vbeta and 13 Jbeta. MiXCR, applied by TCRdb to the immunoSEQ multiplex PCR reads, yields one record per CDR3 protein. The sample yields tens of thousands of distinct CDR3 sequences, 90% to 95% seen once. Germline V gene lookup returns CDR1 LNHDA and CDR2 SQIVND (reference sequence). CDR3 size: 14 residues. Trimming took off 1 base at V and 5 bases at J, with 9 bases between the two ends. TCR beta sequences were obtained from blood CD8+ and CD4+ T cells. The control group consisted of healthy donors matched for age and sex. TEMRA cells were FACS-enriched, with CD8+ and CD4+ T cells isolated negatively.

The rearrangement joins TRBV19 to TRBJ2-1; D remains ambiguous. This clonotype was obtained from a human donor in good health. The sequencing sample was made of CD8+ T cells from PBMCs. This CDR3 reads CASSIGNYDNEQFF. The CDR3 region has the DNA TGTGCCAGTAGTATAGGGAACTATGACAATGAGCAGTTCTTC. Full variable domain (missing parts from reference TRBV19 and TRBJ2-1): DGGITQSPKYLFRKEGQNVTLSCEQNLNHDAMYWYRQDPGQGLRLIYYSQIVNDFQKGDIAEGYSVSREKKESFPLTVTSAQKNPTAFYLCASSIGNYDNEQFFGPGTRLTVL.